The clone carrying this T cell receptor (beta chain) was found a few times. The ends lost 4 bases at V and 0 bases at J; junction bases unmatched: 8. In germline, CDR1 is LNHDA, CDR2 SQIVND (reference sequence). This CDR3 spans 16 amino acids. The record originates from a study of blood T cell repertoires in COVID-19. Study context: Donors in the United States, Italy and Spain gave samples during acute or convalescent COVID-19. T cells, B-cell-depleted T cells, or PBMCs provided the cDNA or gDNA that served as material.

Per the study methods: Nucleated cell counts were estimated from reference gene primer amplification. Using immunoSEQ multiplex PCR, the repertoire was profiled, and TCRdb retains in-frame clones only, with some absent. V and J calls and clone size are as listed in that table; D and trimming were resolved from the DNA. The data show about 96,000 clones, with 70% to 85% seen just once and roughly 17% held by the top ten. The chain combines TRBV19 with TRBJ2-7; 8 bases align to TRBD2. The TCR was taken from a woman aged 60-75 years with acute or convalescent COVID-19. Sequencing input: peripheral blood. CDR3 amino acids: CASSTSGPPSSYEQYF. CDR3 nucleotides: TGTGCCAGTAGTACTAGCGGGCCTCCGAGCTCCTACGAGCAGTACTTC.